The 21 T cell receptor beta chains presented below share a single source sample, sequenced in a study of T cells in Graves' hyperthyroidism and ophthalmopathy. RNA transcripts yielded amplified TCR beta CDR3 regions. Primed by the HTBI set, a first-round RT-PCR was run on the TCR CDR3. Using its own MiXCR run on the multiplex PCR reads, TCRdb lists one record per CDR3 protein. Of 300,000 to 450,000 distinct CDR3 sequences in the sample, about 15% were seen once. Sequences were obtained from blood. The receptors derive from a woman aged 25-40 years with Graves' hyperthyroidism that later progressed to Graves' ophthalmopathy.

This clonotype was seen ten or more times. The chain combines TRBV20-1 with TRBJ2-3, with 9 bases aligning to TRBD1. Trimming cost V 6 bases and J 2 bases; bases outside gene matches: 6. The CDR3 has 14 residues. CDR1 is DFQATT and CDR2 is SNEGSKA in the germline V gene (reference sequence). CDR3 sequence (DNA): TGCAGTGCCTTACAGGGGGCAGTCACAGATACGCAGTATTTT. Translating gives CSALQGAVTDTQYF.

This chain connects TRBV5-8 to TRBJ2-1; D is possibly TRBD2 (6 bases). Trimming cost V 2 bases and J 3 bases, with 12 bases left between them. The CDR3 has 15 amino acids. Germline CDR1 and CDR2: SGHTS and YDEGEE. In DNA form, the CDR3 reads TGTGCCAGCAGCTTCCCGGGAGCCCTCTACAATGAGCAGTTCTTC. Residues: CASSFPGALYNEQFF.

This clonotype was recorded a few times. The chain joins TRBV7-9 to TRBJ2-3; TRBD1 matches 8 bases. The CDR3 loop spans 15 amino acids. Germline CDR1 SEHNR, CDR2 FQNEAQ (reference sequence). CDR3 in amino acids: CASGRRDRSTDTQYF. In nucleotides, the CDR3 is TGTGCGAGCGGGCGCCGGGACAGGAGCACAGATACGCAGTATTTT.

Ten or more counts support this clonotype. The chain uses TRBV15 and TRBJ1-3, with D perhaps matching TRBD1 (5 bases). In germline, CDR1 is LNHNV, CDR2 YYDKDF (reference sequence). V was shortened by 0 bases and J by 3 bases, with 15 bases between the two germline ends. CDR3 size: 17 residues. The CDR3 sequence is CATSRDLRGASGNTIYF. The CDR3 bases are TGTGCCACCAGCAGAGATCTCCGGGGCGCGAGTGGAAACACCATATATTTT.

This clonotype was recorded at least ten times. The V call is TRBV11-3, the J call TRBJ2-1; D is possibly TRBD1 (5 bases). The CDR3 totals 15 residues. CDR1 and CDR2 from the germline V gene are SGHNT and YENEEA. V gave up 5 bases and J gave up 2 bases, with 13 bases separating them. CDR3 bases: TGTGCCAGCAGCCTCCATAGGGGAACCTACAATGAGCAGTTCTTC. Protein product: CASSLHRGTYNEQFF.

This clonotype was seen repeatedly, ten times or more. This CDR3 is CASSFELTSGRASTGELFF. The CDR3 nucleotides read TGTGCCAGCAGTTTTGAGTTGACTAGCGGGAGGGCCAGCACCGGGGAGCTGTTTTTT. V is TRBV2 and J is TRBJ2-2, with 14 bases matching TRBD2. V gave up 5 bases and J gave up 4 bases; unmatched junction bases: 12. The CDR3 runs to 19 residues. Germline V gene lookup returns CDR1 SNHLY and CDR2 FYNNEI.

Notes on this clonotype: The CDR3 ends on some other residue instead of the conserved phenylalanine or tryptophan, so this is likely a read error. The rearrangement uses TRBV3-1 and TRBJ2-7; 8 nucleotides match TRBD1. CDR1 is LGHDT and CDR2 is YNNKEL in the germline V gene (reference sequence). CDR3 size: 16 residues. Germline trimming cut 1 base from V and 3 bases from J; bases unmatched to any gene: 8. The CDR3 region is CASSQVPTGQGYEQYL. DNA for the CDR3: TGTGCCAGCAGCCAAGTTCCAACAGGACAGGGCTACGAGCAGTACCTC.

This clonotype was seen ten or more times. The chain is built from TRBV29-1 and TRBJ2-5; 8 positions match TRBD1. Germline-derived CDR1 and CDR2 are SQVTM and ANQGSEA. CDR3 length equals 15 residues. Trimming took 3 bases from V and 5 from J; bases not matched to a gene: 11. This CDR3 is CSVETLDRADETQYF. CDR3 DNA: TGCAGCGTTGAGACTCTGGACAGGGCGGACGAGACCCAGTACTTC.

This clonotype has just a few counts. This chain joins TRBV6-1 and TRBJ1-4; 8 nucleotides align to TRBD1. The junction had 2 bases not matched to a gene; V was cut back by 5 bases and J by 0 bases. Germline V lookup: CDR1 MNHNS, CDR2 SASEGT. This CDR3 region has 15 residues. The CDR3: CASSQQGATNEKLFF. The DNA for the CDR3 is TGTGCCAGCAGTCAACAGGGGGCAACTAATGAAAAACTGTTTTTT.

This clonotype was observed at least ten times. The chain is built from TRBV4-1 and TRBJ1-5, with 9 bases lining up with TRBD1. The CDR3 has 16 residues. J lost 4 bases, V lost 4 bases, and 8 bases had no gene match. The germline V gene encodes CDR1 MGHRA and CDR2 YSYEKL. This CDR3 reads CASSRTGQGMNQPQHF. The DNA of the CDR3 is TGCGCCAGCAGCCGAACGGGACAGGGTATGAATCAGCCCCAGCATTTT.

In its sample, this clonotype was seen many times. The chain recombines TRBV20-1 with TRBJ1-1; a possible D gene is TRBD1 (5 bases). Germline values: CDR1 DFQATT, CDR2 SNEGSKA (reference sequence). With 2 bases removed from V and 1 base from J, the gap between germline ends came to 14 bases. The CDR3 has 15 amino acids. CDR3 in amino acids: CSARSPDGGNTEAFF. CDR3 in DNA: TGCAGTGCTAGATCGCCGGACGGGGGGAACACTGAAGCTTTCTTT.

This chain uses TRBV29-1 with TRBJ1-2; tentative D call: TRBD1 (6 bases). Germline V lookup: CDR1 SQVTM, CDR2 ANQGSEA. V dropped 6 bases and J dropped 0 bases, with 14 bases sitting between them. The CDR3 extends over 14 amino acids. CDR3 nucleotides: TGCAGCGTAACTCCGACAGGAGCTAACTATGGCTACACCTTC. Encoded protein: CSVTPTGANYGYTF.

This clonotype was observed many times. V usage is TRBV18 and J usage is TRBJ2-5, with D unclear. Germline loops: CDR1 KGHSH, CDR2 LQKENI. V was pared by 3 bases and J by 5 bases, with 13 bases between. This CDR3 contains 14 residues. The CDR3 reads CASSPPAGLETQYF. For the CDR3, the DNA is TGTGCCAGCTCACCTCCCGCCGGCCTGGAGACCCAGTACTTC.

Many counts were recorded for this clonotype. This chain uses TRBV6-1 with TRBJ1-6, with TRBD1 identical over 7 bases. Germline V CDR1 and CDR2: MNHNS, SASEGT. V was clipped by 7 bases and J by 4 bases; unmatched bases: 4. The CDR3 totals 14 residues. The CDR3 region is CASTLTGYNSPLHF. The CDR3 region has the DNA TGTGCCAGCACCCTGACAGGGTATAATTCACCCCTCCACTTT.

With respect to this clonotype: This may stem from a read error, because a much larger clone lies one nucleotide away. The conserved final phenylalanine or tryptophan is absent from the CDR3, which likely points to a read error. The chain carries TRBV11-2 and TRBJ2-7; the match to TRBD1 covers 7 bases. The V gene end was trimmed by 1 base and the J gene end by 6 bases; junction bases not matched to a gene: 3. The CDR3 loop spans 13 amino acids. Germline V gene lookup returns CDR1 SGHAT and CDR2 FQNNGV. The CDR3, as DNA: TGTGCCAGCAGCTTAGGGCCAGGGGGCGAGCAGTACCTC. The encoded protein is CASSLGPGGEQYL.

Many counts were recorded for this clonotype. The chain combines TRBV20-1 with TRBJ2-4, with D possibly TRBD2 on 6 matching bases. CDR3 size: 16 residues. The germline V gene has CDR1 DFQATT and CDR2 SNEGSKA (reference sequence). Trimming took 1 base from V and 0 from J, leaving 13 bases between them. The CDR3 DNA follows: TGCAGTGCTAGAGGAGTTAGCGGAGAAGCCAAAAACATTCAGTACTTC. It codes for CSARGVSGEAKNIQYF.

This clonotype came up many times. V gene TRBV10-3 combines with J gene TRBJ2-2; D is ambiguous. V lost 6 bases and J 8 bases, leaving 22 bases between the germline ends. In germline, CDR1 is ENHRY, CDR2 SYGVKD. The CDR3 consists of 16 residues. This chain's CDR3 is CAIRENAYTHGGELFF. The CDR3 coding sequence is TGTGCCATCAGGGAGAACGCATACACACATGGGGGGGAGCTGTTTTTT.

The rearrangement uses TRBV28 and TRBJ2-1, with D perhaps matching TRBD1 (5 bases). The germline V gene encodes CDR1 MDHEN and CDR2 SYDVKM. Trimming removed 3 bases from V and 3 bases from J, with 21 bases in between. The CDR3 totals 18 residues. Written as DNA, the CDR3 is TGTGCCAGCAGTTTTGGTCGGTTGGTACAGGAGAGCTACAATGAGCAGTTCTTC. It specifies CASSFGRLVQESYNEQFF. Full variable domain (remainder filled in from reference TRBV28 and TRBJ2-1): DVKVTQSSRYLVKRTGEKVFLECVQDMDHENMFWYRQDPGLGLRLIYFSYDVKMKEKGDIPEGYSVSREKKERFSLILESASTNQTSMYLCASSFGRLVQESYNEQFFGPGTRLTVL.

This clonotype was picked up many times. This chain joins TRBV12-3 or TRBV12-4 and TRBJ2-7; 8 bases align to TRBD2. The CDR3 consists of 15 residues. Trimming took 6 bases from V and 7 from J; bases not matched to a gene: 14. DNA of the CDR3: TGTGCCAGCAGCCCCCCAAACGCGGGAGGTCGGGAGCAGTACTTC. Its translation is CASSPPNAGGREQYF.

This clonotype was observed at least ten times. This chain joins TRBV18 and TRBJ2-7; D may be TRBD1 (6 bases). CDR1 KGHSH and CDR2 LQKENI come from the germline V gene. CDR3 size: 15 residues. V dropped 0 bases and J dropped 4 bases, with 13 bases sitting between them. CDR3 nucleotides: TGTGCCAGCTCACCACCACAGGGAAGGGGGTACGAGCAGTACTTC. As protein: CASSPPQGRGYEQYF.

This clonotype was found many times. This chain links TRBV20-1 with TRBJ2-7, with D unresolved. The ends were cut back, 5 bases at V and 0 bases at J, with 17 bases in the middle. The CDR3 is made up of 15 amino acids. Germline V gene lookup returns CDR1 DFQATT and CDR2 SNEGSKA (reference sequence). The CDR3 region has the DNA TGCAGTGCTGGATCATCAGGAGCAAGCTCCTACGAGCAGTACTTC. Translation gives CSAGSSGASSYEQYF.